The T cell receptor beta chain under discussion was sequenced for a study of CD8 T cells in Susac syndrome. Overall study: The sequenced Susac syndrome patients comprised five or six with active disease and roughly 8 in remission.

V trimming: 5 bases; J trimming: 0 bases; junction bases outside the gene matches: 5. This CDR3 has 17 amino acids. Germline CDR1 is SGHVS and CDR2 is FQNEAQ. After extraction with the RNeasy kit, 0.5 to 1 ug of the RNA was reverse transcribed using random hexamers. With immunoSEQ multiplex PCR, TCR beta CDR3 was amplified across 54 Vbeta and 13 Jbeta. TCRdb re-called the immunoSEQ multiplex PCR reads through MiXCR, storing one row per CDR3 protein. The table lists about 83,000 distinct CDR3 sequences, approximately 96% of them singletons. The sequencing sample was made of CD8+ T cells from PBMCs. This sequence was found in a human donor with Susac syndrome. J is TRBJ2-1 and V is TRBV7-8; TRBD2 matches at 12 bases. CDR3 sequence reads: CASSGGLAGSSYNEQFF. DNA for the CDR3: TGTGCCAGCAGCGGCGGACTAGCGGGGAGCTCCTACAATGAGCAGTTCTTC.